These 11 T cell receptor beta chains were all obtained from the same sample, sequenced in a study of shared clonotypes between healthy human individuals. Assay: immunoSEQ multiplex PCR; the TCRdb copy retains only in-frame clones and omits some. The sample holds 2 million to 3 million clones, about 92% seen once. The sequencing sample was made of naive CD4+ T cells sorted from blood. The subset denotes: CD45RA+ positively selected. These receptors originate from a man aged 18 to 29 in good health.

This rearrangement joins TRBV6-1 to TRBJ2-5; 7 nucleotides line up with TRBD2. In germline, CDR1 is MNHNS, CDR2 SASEGT. The V and J ends lost 3 bases and 1 base, in that order; junction bases with no gene match: 5. CDR3 length: 15 amino acids. Here the CDR3 reads CASSERGFGQETQYF. The CDR3 region has the DNA TGTGCCAGCAGTGAGCGGGGGTTCGGCCAAGAGACCCAGTACTTC.

The J gene is TRBJ1-1, the V gene TRBV10-3, with D possibly matching TRBD1 (5 bases). With 6 bases removed from V and 1 base from J, the gap between germline ends came to 12 bases. The CDR3 spans 14 residues. CDR1 is ENHRY, CDR2 SYGVKD, per germline. The CDR3, as DNA: TGTGCCATCAGGGAGGGGACGGGGAACACTGAAGCTTTCTTT. Its translation: CAIREGTGNTEAFF.

This clone was observed a single time. This chain uses TRBV5-1 with TRBJ2-4; 7 nucleotides agree with TRBD1. The germline V gene has CDR1 SGHRS and CDR2 YFSETQ. This CDR3 spans 16 amino acids. With V trimmed by 3 bases and J by 0 bases, 6 bases remained unmatched. The CDR3 sequence: CASSSTGLLAKNIQYF. CDR3 in DNA: TGCGCCAGCAGCTCGACAGGGTTGCTAGCCAAAAACATTCAGTACTTC.

Points on this clone: Other DNA sequences in this sample translate to the same CDR3. The chain uses TRBV19 and TRBJ2-7; 7 bases fit TRBD2. Unmatched junction bases numbered 5, after V lost 5 bases and J lost 1 base. CDR3 length: 14 residues. Germline V lookup: CDR1 LNHDA, CDR2 SQIVND (reference sequence). This chain's CDR3 is CASSPGGGSYEQYF. CDR3 sequence (DNA): TGTGCCAGTAGTCCCGGCGGGGGATCCTACGAGCAGTACTTC.

The gene calls are TRBV27 and TRBJ2-1; 7 bases align to TRBD1. The CDR3 is made up of 15 amino acids. V dropped 6 bases and J dropped 3; count of bases not matched to a gene: 8. Germline CDR1 MNHEY, CDR2 SMNVEV (reference sequence). This chain's CDR3 is CASRIQGFGYNEQFF. CDR3 nucleotide sequence: TGTGCCAGCAGAATACAGGGGTTCGGCTACAATGAGCAGTTCTTC.

The chain employs TRBV28 and TRBJ2-1; no clear D. V was trimmed by 11 bases and J by 4 bases, leaving 9 bases between them. This CDR3 is 11 amino acids long. From germline, CDR1 is MDHEN and CDR2 SYDVKM. The CDR3 sequence is CAAHGYNEQFF. CDR3 coding DNA: TGTGCCGCCCACGGGTACAATGAGCAGTTCTTC.

The J gene is TRBJ1-3, the V gene TRBV10-3, with 7 nucleotides matching TRBD1. V was pared by 5 bases and J by 4 bases, with 5 bases of the junction left unmatched. The CDR3 loop spans 14 amino acids. Germline CDR1 is ENHRY and CDR2 is SYGVKD. CDR3 residues: CAISSSDRGNTIYF. CDR3 sequence (DNA): TGTGCCATCAGTTCCTCGGACAGGGGAAACACCATATATTTT.

The chain has TRBV4-1 and TRBJ1-5; possibly TRBD1 for D (5 bases). CDR1 and CDR2 (germline): MGHRA, YSYEKL. This CDR3 spans 13 amino acids. Trimming left V 8 bases short and J 0 bases short, with 8 bases between. CDR3 sequence: CASSGGSNQPQHF. For the CDR3, the DNA is TGCGCCAGCTCTGGGGGTAGCAATCAGCCCCAGCATTTT.

In its sample, this clone was seen once. This sequence joins TRBV5-1 and TRBJ2-5, with 7 bases identical to TRBD2. V shed 4 bases, J shed 4 bases, and the junction held 13 bases outside the gene matches. The CDR3 has 16 residues. Germline assignment: CDR1 SGHRS and CDR2 YFSETQ. The CDR3 region has the DNA TGCGCCAGCAGCCTTCGAGAGGGAGGGCCGGGAGAGACCCAGTACTTC. Protein product: CASSLREGGPGETQYF.

V and J are TRBV14 and TRBJ2-5; 10 nucleotides align to TRBD2. Germline-derived CDR1 and CDR2 are SGHDN and FVKESK. Trimming removed 4 bases from V and 1 base from J; junction bases left unmatched: 6. The CDR3 length is 16 residues. The CDR3 here is CASSLPLAGAQETQYF. The CDR3 DNA is TGTGCCAGCAGCCTACCGCTAGCGGGGGCCCAAGAGACCCAGTACTTC.

The V gene is TRBV11-2, the J gene TRBJ1-1; tentatively, D is TRBD1 (6 bases). The ends were cut back, 5 bases at V and 4 bases at J, with 17 bases in the middle. Germline CDR1 is SGHAT and CDR2 is FQNNGV. This CDR3 spans 15 amino acids. CDR3: CASSNGDTPGTEAFF. CDR3 coding DNA: TGTGCCAGCAGCAATGGGGACACCCCGGGCACTGAAGCTTTCTTT.